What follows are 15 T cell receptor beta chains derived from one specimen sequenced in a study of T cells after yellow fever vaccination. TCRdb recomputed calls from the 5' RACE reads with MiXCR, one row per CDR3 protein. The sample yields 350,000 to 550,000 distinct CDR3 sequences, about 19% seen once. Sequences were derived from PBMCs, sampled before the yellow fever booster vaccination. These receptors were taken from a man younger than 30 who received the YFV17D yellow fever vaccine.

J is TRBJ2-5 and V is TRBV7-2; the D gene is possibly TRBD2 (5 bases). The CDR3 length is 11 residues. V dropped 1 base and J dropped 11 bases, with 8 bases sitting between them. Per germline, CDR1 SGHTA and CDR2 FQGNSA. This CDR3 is CASSLGPGQYF. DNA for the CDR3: TGTGCCAGCAGCTTAGGCCCGGGGCAGTACTTC.

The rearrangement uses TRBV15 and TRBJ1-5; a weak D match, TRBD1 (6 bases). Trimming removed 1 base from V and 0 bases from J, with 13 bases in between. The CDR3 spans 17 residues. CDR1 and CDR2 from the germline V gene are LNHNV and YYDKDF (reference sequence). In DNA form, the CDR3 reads TGTGCCACCAGCAGAGCCGGGGGGCACTATAGCAATCAGCCCCAGCATTTT. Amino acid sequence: CATSRAGGHYSNQPQHF.

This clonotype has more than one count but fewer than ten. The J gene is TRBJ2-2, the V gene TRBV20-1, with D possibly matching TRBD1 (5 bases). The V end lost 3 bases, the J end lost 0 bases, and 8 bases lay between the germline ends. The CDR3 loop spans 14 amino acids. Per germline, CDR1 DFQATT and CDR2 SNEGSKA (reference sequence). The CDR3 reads CSARKGTNTGELFF. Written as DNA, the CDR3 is TGCAGTGCTAGGAAGGGGACGAACACCGGGGAGCTGTTTTTT.

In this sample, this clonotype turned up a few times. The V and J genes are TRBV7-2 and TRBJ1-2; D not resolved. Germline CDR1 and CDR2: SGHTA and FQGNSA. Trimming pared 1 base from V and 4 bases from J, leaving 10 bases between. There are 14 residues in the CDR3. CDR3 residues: CASSLDSGFYGYTF. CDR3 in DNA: TGTGCCAGCAGCTTAGATTCCGGATTCTATGGCTACACCTTC.

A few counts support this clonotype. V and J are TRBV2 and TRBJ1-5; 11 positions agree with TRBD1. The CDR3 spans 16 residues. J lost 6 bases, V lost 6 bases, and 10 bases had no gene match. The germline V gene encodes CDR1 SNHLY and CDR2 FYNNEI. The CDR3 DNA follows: TGTGCCAGCAGGGATTCCGGGACAGGGGGGCGTCAGCCCCAGCATTTT. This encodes CASRDSGTGGRQPQHF.

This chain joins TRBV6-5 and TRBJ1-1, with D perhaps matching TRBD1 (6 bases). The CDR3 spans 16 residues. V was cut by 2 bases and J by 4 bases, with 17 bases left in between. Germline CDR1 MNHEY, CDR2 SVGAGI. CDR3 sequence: CASSYRSRGAGTEAFF. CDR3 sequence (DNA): TGTGCCAGCAGTTACCGGTCGCGGGGGGCAGGCACTGAAGCTTTCTTT.

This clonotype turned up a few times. As DNA, the CDR3 is TGCGCCAGCAGCCCTCAAGGGGGGATAACCTACGAGCAGTACTTC. This translates into CASSPQGGITYEQYF. This chain connects TRBV4-1 to TRBJ2-7, with D perhaps assigned TRBD1 or TRBD2 (6 bases each). This CDR3 contains 15 residues. Germline V gives CDR1 MGHRA, CDR2 YSYEKL. V was shortened by 4 bases and J by 2 bases, with 15 bases between the two germline ends.

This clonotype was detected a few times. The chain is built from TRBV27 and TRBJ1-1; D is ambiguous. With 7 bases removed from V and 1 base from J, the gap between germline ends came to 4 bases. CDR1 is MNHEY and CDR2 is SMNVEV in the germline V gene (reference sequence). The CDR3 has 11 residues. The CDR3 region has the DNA TGTGCCAGCACCGGGAACACTGAAGCTTTCTTT. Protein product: CASTGNTEAFF.

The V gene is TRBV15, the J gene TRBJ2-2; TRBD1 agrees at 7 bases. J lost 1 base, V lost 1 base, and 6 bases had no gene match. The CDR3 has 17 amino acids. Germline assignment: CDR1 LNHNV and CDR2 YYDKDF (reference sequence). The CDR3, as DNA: TGTGCCACCAGCAGAGGGGCGAGGACAGGGAACACCGGGGAGCTGTTTTTT. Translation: CATSRGARTGNTGELFF. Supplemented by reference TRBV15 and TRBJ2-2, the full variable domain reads DAMVIQNPRYQVTQFGKPVTLSCSQTLNHNVMYWYQQKSSQAPKLLFHYYDKDFNNEADTPDNFQSRRPNTSFCFLDIRSPGLGDTAMYLCATSRGARTGNTGELFFGEGSRLTVL.

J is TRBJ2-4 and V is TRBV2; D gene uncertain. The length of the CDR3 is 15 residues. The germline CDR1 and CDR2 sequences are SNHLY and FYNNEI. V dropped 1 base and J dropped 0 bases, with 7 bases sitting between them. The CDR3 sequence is CASSEGLLAKNIQYF. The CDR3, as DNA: TGTGCCAGCAGTGAAGGGCTGCTAGCCAAAAACATTCAGTACTTC. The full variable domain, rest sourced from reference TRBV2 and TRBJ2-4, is EPEVTQTPSHQVTQMGQEVILRCVPISNHLYFYWYRQILGQKVEFLVSFYNNEISEKSEIFDDQFSVERPDGSNFTLKIRSTKLEDSAMYFCASSEGLLAKNIQYFGAGTRLSVL.

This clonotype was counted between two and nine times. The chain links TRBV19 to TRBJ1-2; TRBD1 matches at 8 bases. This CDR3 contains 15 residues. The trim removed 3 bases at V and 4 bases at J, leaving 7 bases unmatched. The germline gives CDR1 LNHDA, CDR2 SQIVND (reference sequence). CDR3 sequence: CASSISHRGAYGYTF. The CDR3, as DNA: TGTGCCAGTAGTATCTCTCACAGGGGGGCCTATGGCTACACCTTC.

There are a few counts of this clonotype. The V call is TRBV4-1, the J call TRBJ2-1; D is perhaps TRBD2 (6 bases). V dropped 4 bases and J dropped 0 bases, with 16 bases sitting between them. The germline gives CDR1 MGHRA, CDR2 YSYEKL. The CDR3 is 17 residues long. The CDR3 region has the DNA TGCGCCAGCAGCCGTGCCGGACTACTGAGCTCCTACAATGAGCAGTTCTTC. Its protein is CASSRAGLLSSYNEQFF.

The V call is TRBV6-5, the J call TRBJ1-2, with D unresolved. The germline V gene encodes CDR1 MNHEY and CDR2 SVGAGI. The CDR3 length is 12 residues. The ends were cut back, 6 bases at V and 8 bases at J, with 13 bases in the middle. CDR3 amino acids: CASRRPSAGYTF. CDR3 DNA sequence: TGTGCCAGCAGGAGGCCCTCGGCAGGCTACACCTTC.

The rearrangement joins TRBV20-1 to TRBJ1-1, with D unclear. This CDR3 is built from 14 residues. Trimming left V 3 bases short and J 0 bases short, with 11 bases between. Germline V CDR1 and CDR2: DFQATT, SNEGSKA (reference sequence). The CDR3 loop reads CSASRSAMNTEAFF. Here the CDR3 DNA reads TGCAGTGCTAGTCGGTCGGCCATGAACACTGAAGCTTTCTTT.

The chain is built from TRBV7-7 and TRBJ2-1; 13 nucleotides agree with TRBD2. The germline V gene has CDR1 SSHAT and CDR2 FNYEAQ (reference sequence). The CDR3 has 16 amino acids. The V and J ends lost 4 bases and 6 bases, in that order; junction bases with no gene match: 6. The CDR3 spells CASSSGTSGVFNEQFF. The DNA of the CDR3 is TGTGCCAGCAGCTCTGGGACTAGCGGGGTTTTCAATGAGCAGTTCTTC.